This TCR beta chain was recovered during a study of cytotoxic CD8 clonotypes in ibrutinib-treated CLL. This CDR3 is built from 16 residues. Germline V gives CDR1 SNHLY, CDR2 FYNNEI. J gave up 7 bases and V 6 bases, and 11 bases lay outside the gene matches. Only in-frame clones appear in the TCRdb table, and some are missing; sequencing was by immunoSEQ multiplex PCR. The data contain about 180,000 clones, roughly four fifths of them singletons. The material was PBMCs, obtained after 24 months of ibrutinib treatment. This TCR was recovered from a human donor with chronic lymphocytic leukemia. The rearrangement joins TRBV2 to TRBJ1-6; TRBD1 matches at 8 bases. The CDR3 nucleotides read TGTGCCAGCAGAGAGGCGGACAGGGCTAAGAATTCACCCCTCCACTTT. This translates into CASREADRAKNSPLHF.